The 32 T cell receptor beta chains listed next were all sequenced from one sample in a study of blood T cell repertoires in COVID-19. The repertoire was sequenced with immunoSEQ multiplex PCR; TCRdb's copy has only in-frame clones and lacks some. Among some 200,000 clones, 84% were seen once, and the ten largest hold approximately 2.5%. Sequencing input: peripheral blood. The receptors stem from a human donor with acute or convalescent COVID-19. The donor label of this sample is uncertain.

The rearrangement links TRBV12-3 or TRBV12-4 to TRBJ1-1; D is unclear. The CDR3 runs 13 residues. The V end was cut by 5 bases, the J end by 4 bases, with 11 bases between. CDR3 sequence: CASSRGVGTEAFF. The DNA of the CDR3 is TGTGCCAGCAGTCGGGGTGTCGGCACTGAAGCTTTCTTT.

The rearrangement joins TRBV5-3 to TRBJ2-1, with a weak D call TRBD2 (6 bases). TRBV5-3 is annotated as an ORF whose role is uncertain. This CDR3 is 17 amino acids long. V lost 1 base, J lost 0 bases, and 14 bases lay in between. CDR3 nucleotides: TGTGCCAGAAGCTTGCCGGGACTCAAGCTCTCCTACAATGAGCAGTTCTTC. Encoded protein: CARSLPGLKLSYNEQFF.

The rearrangement joins TRBV6-5 to TRBJ1-4; 7 positions agree with TRBD1. The germline V gene encodes CDR1 MNHEY and CDR2 SVGAGI. The CDR3 extends over 14 amino acids. J lost 1 base, V lost 5 bases, and 1 base had no gene match. CDR3 amino acids: CASSRDRTNEKLFF. Written as DNA, the CDR3 is TGTGCCAGCAGTAGGGACAGAACTAATGAAAAACTGTTTTTT.

The chain has TRBV30 and TRBJ1-1, with a possible D match to TRBD1 (5 bases). Germline V gene sequence: CDR1 GTSNPN, CDR2 SVGIG (reference sequence). CDR3 size: 14 residues. Trimming shortened V by 2 bases and J by 11 bases, and 21 bases separated the two germline ends. CDR3: CAWSNGQGERGAFF. CDR3 DNA: TGTGCCTGGAGTAACGGGCAGGGTGAACGGGGGGCTTTCTTT.

This chain links TRBV19 with TRBJ1-4; the match to TRBD1 covers 9 bases. The CDR3 totals 14 residues. Germline-derived CDR1 and CDR2 are LNHDA and SQIVND (reference sequence). The junction had 4 bases not matched to a gene; V was cut back by 4 bases and J by 7 bases. Here the CDR3 reads CASSTGQGREKLFF. The CDR3 DNA follows: TGTGCCAGTAGTACGGGACAGGGCCGTGAAAAACTGTTTTTT.

This chain links TRBV28 with TRBJ2-5; 7 positions agree with TRBD2. This CDR3 is built from 14 residues. Trimming took 6 bases from V and 7 from J; bases not matched to a gene: 11. Germline values: CDR1 MDHEN, CDR2 SYDVKM. The CDR3 bases are TGTGCCAGCAGCCCTGGGGGAGGGCTGGGGACCCAGTACTTC. It encodes CASSPGGGLGTQYF.

The chain has TRBV6-5 and TRBJ2-7; 7 nucleotides line up with TRBD1. V dropped 8 bases and J dropped 2; count of bases not matched to a gene: 9. The CDR3 is 14 residues long. Germline CDR1 MNHEY, CDR2 SVGAGI. CDR3 loop: CASFTQGFPYEQYF. CDR3 bases: TGTGCCAGCTTCACACAGGGGTTTCCCTACGAGCAGTACTTC.

The gene calls are TRBV6-5 and TRBJ2-2; a weak D match, TRBD2 (5 bases). CDR3 size: 13 residues. Trimming pared 6 bases from V and 5 bases from J, leaving 10 bases between. Germline V gene data show CDR1 as MNHEY and CDR2 as SVGAGI. The CDR3 reads CASRAERTGELFF. The DNA of the CDR3 is TGTGCCAGCAGAGCGGAGAGAACCGGGGAGCTGTTTTTT.

The V and J genes are TRBV5-1 and TRBJ2-1; D gene ambiguous. Trimming left V 0 bases short and J 7 bases short, with 5 bases between. The CDR3 runs 12 residues. Looked up from germline, CDR1 is SGHRS and CDR2 is YFSETQ. The CDR3 region has the DNA TGCGCCAGCAGCTTGGACCGGAATGAGCAGTTCTTC. This gives the protein CASSLDRNEQFF.

This clone was seen a handful of times. The V and J genes are TRBV7-8 and TRBJ1-5; 10 nucleotides match TRBD1. The CDR3 runs to 15 residues. V dropped 5 bases and J dropped 9; count of bases not matched to a gene: 10. Per germline, CDR1 SGHVS and CDR2 FQNEAQ. CDR3 nucleotides: TGTGCCAGCAGCCCTCCGGGACAGGGGAATTGGCCCCAGCATTTT. It specifies CASSPPGQGNWPQHF.

The J gene is TRBJ2-2, the V gene TRBV6-5; a possible D gene is TRBD2 (6 bases). This CDR3 is 14 amino acids long. V gave up 5 bases and J gave up 5 bases, with 12 bases separating them. CDR1 MNHEY and CDR2 SVGAGI come from the germline V gene. The CDR3 is CASSPGVYTGELFF. The CDR3 DNA reads as TGTGCCAGCAGTCCGGGGGTGTATACCGGGGAGCTGTTTTTT.

The rearrangement links TRBV7-2 to TRBJ2-5, with 8 nucleotides matching TRBD2. Germline-derived CDR1 and CDR2 are SGHTA and FQGNSA. Losses at the gene ends were 1 base for V and 4 bases for J; bases not matched to a gene: 5. CDR3 length: 15 residues. The CDR3 nucleotides read TGTGCCAGCAGCTTAGTGGTAGCGGGGCGAGAGACCCAGTACTTC. Translated, it gives CASSLVVAGRETQYF.

The chain recombines TRBV5-5 with TRBJ2-3; 8 bases are a match to TRBD1. The CDR3 has 15 residues. J lost 0 bases, V lost 4 bases, and 4 bases had no gene match. The germline gives CDR1 SGHKS, CDR2 YYEKEE (reference sequence). The CDR3 here is CASSVGQASTDTQYF. CDR3 DNA sequence: TGTGCCAGCAGCGTGGGACAGGCGAGCACAGATACGCAGTATTTT.

This chain uses TRBV15 with TRBJ1-2; D is undetermined. The CDR3 extends over 13 amino acids. CDR1 is LNHNV and CDR2 is YYDKDF in the germline V gene (reference sequence). The V end lost 0 bases, the J end lost 14 bases, and 16 bases lay between the germline ends. The DNA for the CDR3 is TGTGCCACCAGCAGAGATGAACCCTCCTCGGGTACCTTC. The encoded protein is CATSRDEPSSGTF. Full variable domain (rest looked up from reference TRBV15 and TRBJ1-2): DAMVIQNPRYQVTQFGKPVTLSCSQTLNHNVMYWYQQKSSQAPKLLFHYYDKDFNNEADTPDNFQSRRPNTSFCFLDIRSPGLGDTAMYLCATSRDEPSSGTFGSGTRLTVV.

The J gene is TRBJ2-1, the V gene TRBV7-9; 9 bases agree with TRBD2. This CDR3 has 14 residues. Trimming at V came to 3 bases and at J to 7 bases, leaving 4 bases not matched to a gene. Per germline, CDR1 SEHNR and CDR2 FQNEAQ (reference sequence). The DNA for the CDR3 is TGTGCCAGCAGCTTGGGAAGCGGGGGGAATGAGCAGTTCTTC. It specifies CASSLGSGGNEQFF.

The chain has TRBV28 and TRBJ1-2; D perhaps matches TRBD1 (6 bases). The CDR3 runs 14 residues. CDR1 is MDHEN, CDR2 SYDVKM, per germline. V lost 2 bases, J lost 3 bases, and 10 bases lay in between. The CDR3 DNA reads as TGTGCCAGCAGTTTAGGGGGCTGGGACTATGGCTACACCTTC. This encodes CASSLGGWDYGYTF.

The genes are TRBV5-4 and TRBJ2-2, with 11 bases lining up with TRBD2. The CDR3 contains 18 residues. CDR1 and CDR2 from the germline V gene are SGHNT and YYREEE (reference sequence). V lost 4 bases, J lost 5 bases, and 13 bases stayed unmatched. This CDR3 reads CASSPRVLAGGDTGELFF. Here the CDR3 DNA reads TGTGCCAGCAGCCCCCGGGTCCTAGCGGGAGGTGATACCGGGGAGCTGTTTTTT.

This chain connects TRBV19 to TRBJ2-7, with D possibly matching TRBD2 (5 bases). The CDR3 is 16 amino acids. V was cut by 8 bases and J by 6 bases, with 26 bases left in between. Germline V lookup: CDR1 LNHDA, CDR2 SQIVND (reference sequence). CDR3: CASSGWGTPSRSEQYF. CDR3 nucleotides: TGTGCCAGTTCGGGGTGGGGTACCCCTTCTAGGTCCGAGCAGTACTTC.

The CDR3 region is CASADRGDQPQHF. The CDR3 coding sequence is TGTGCCTCGGCGGACAGGGGGGATCAGCCCCAGCATTTT. The J gene is TRBJ1-5, the V gene TRBV30; 10 positions agree with TRBD1. The CDR3 spans 13 residues. Germline CDR1 is GTSNPN and CDR2 is SVGIG (reference sequence). J was trimmed by 5 bases and V by 7 bases; bases with no gene match: 5.

The chain's CDR3 is CASSALGQGSTDTQYF. The CDR3 DNA follows: TGTGCCAGCAGTGCCTTGGGGCAGGGTAGCACAGATACGCAGTATTTT. The rearrangement joins TRBV6-1 to TRBJ2-3; possibly TRBD1 for D (5 bases). Germline V CDR1 and CDR2: MNHNS, SASEGT. Trimming took off 4 bases at V and 0 bases at J, with 14 bases between the two ends. This CDR3 is 16 amino acids long.

This chain joins TRBV7-2 and TRBJ2-3; 7 bases are a match to TRBD2. The CDR3 consists of 14 residues. V dropped 5 bases and J dropped 13; count of bases not matched to a gene: 15. Germline V gene data show CDR1 as SGHTA and CDR2 as FQGNSA. CDR3 sequence (DNA): TGTGCCAGCAGCGTCACCACTAGCGCCCGACGGGAGTATTTT. Protein sequence: CASSVTTSARREYF.

The J gene is TRBJ2-7, the V gene TRBV9; maybe TRBD1 (6 bases). There are 16 residues in the CDR3. The ends were cut back, 1 base at V and 5 bases at J, with 19 bases in the middle. Germline CDR1 is SGDLS and CDR2 is YYNGEE. The CDR3 is CASSVHPQGSYDEQYF. CDR3 DNA sequence: TGTGCCAGCAGCGTACACCCCCAGGGGAGCTACGACGAGCAGTACTTC.

V is TRBV5-1 and J is TRBJ2-1, with TRBD2 matching 14 bases. After removal of 0 bases from V and 14 bases from J, the junction contained 4 bases not matched to a gene. The CDR3 contains 14 residues. Per the germline V gene, CDR1 is SGHRS and CDR2 is YFSETQ. The CDR3: CASSLGLAGGPKFF. The CDR3 coding sequence is TGCGCCAGCAGCTTGGGACTAGCGGGAGGGCCGAAGTTCTTC.

V is TRBV5-4 and J is TRBJ1-1; TRBD1 matches 7 bases. Germline V CDR1 and CDR2: SGHNT, YYREEE (reference sequence). The J segment lost 3 bases and the V segment lost 4 bases, leaving 6 bases of the junction unmatched. The CDR3 is 14 residues long. Here the CDR3 reads CASSLGQMDTEAFF. DNA of the CDR3: TGTGCCAGCAGCCTGGGACAGATGGACACTGAAGCTTTCTTT.

This sequence joins TRBV28 and TRBJ2-7; 8 bases align to TRBD2. V dropped 6 bases and J dropped 3; count of bases not matched to a gene: 7. This CDR3 region has 14 residues. CDR1 and CDR2 (germline): MDHEN, SYDVKM. CDR3 residues: CASSRLATRYEQYF. The CDR3 nucleotides read TGTGCCAGCAGCAGACTAGCGACGCGCTACGAGCAGTACTTC. Full variable domain (rest looked up from reference TRBV28 and TRBJ2-7): DVKVTQSSRYLVKRTGEKVFLECVQDMDHENMFWYRQDPGLGLRLIYFSYDVKMKEKGDIPEGYSVSREKKERFSLILESASTNQTSMYLCASSRLATRYEQYFGPGTRLTVT.

This clone has a single count. The chain carries TRBV30 and TRBJ2-1; 10 bases line up with TRBD1. Germline V gene data show CDR1 as GTSNPN and CDR2 as SVGIG (reference sequence). The CDR3 is 15 residues long. Trimming took 0 bases from V and 8 from J; bases not matched to a gene: 7. This CDR3 is CAWSVGQGREDEQFF. CDR3 sequence (DNA): TGTGCCTGGAGTGTGGGACAGGGGAGGGAAGATGAGCAGTTCTTC.

The CDR3 protein is CASSPKTSGSPDTQYF. DNA of the CDR3: TGTGCCAGCAGCCCCAAGACTAGCGGGAGCCCAGATACGCAGTATTTT. The gene calls are TRBV11-3 and TRBJ2-3; 12 bases fit TRBD2. The germline V gene encodes CDR1 SGHNT and CDR2 YENEEA. This CDR3 is built from 16 residues. V was pared by 5 bases and J by 4 bases, with 7 bases of the junction left unmatched.

The rearrangement links TRBV27 to TRBJ1-5; 7 bases are a match to TRBD1. Germline V gene data show CDR1 as MNHEY and CDR2 as SMNVEV (reference sequence). This CDR3 spans 17 amino acids. Trimming removed 5 bases from V and 3 bases from J; junction bases left unmatched: 13. This chain's CDR3 is CASSPLQGIGINQPQHF. CDR3 bases: TGTGCCAGCAGTCCATTACAGGGGATTGGTATCAATCAGCCCCAGCATTTT.

The chain combines TRBV5-1 with TRBJ1-1; possibly TRBD1 for D (6 bases). CDR1 is SGHRS, CDR2 YFSETQ, per germline. The CDR3 covers 17 residues. Trimming removed 0 bases at V and 4 bases at J, with 19 bases between. Here the CDR3 DNA reads TGCGCCAGCAGCTTGGTTGAGGGGGTCCTAGAAGGCACTGAAGCTTTCTTT. Translation gives CASSLVEGVLEGTEAFF.

The chain combines TRBV6-5 with TRBJ1-1; perhaps TRBD1 as D (5 bases). Germline V gene sequence: CDR1 MNHEY, CDR2 SVGAGI. Trimming removed 6 bases at V and 3 bases at J, with 8 bases between. CDR3 size: 12 residues. DNA for the CDR3: TGTGCCAGCAGGGGGCGCGACACTGAAGCTTTCTTT. Its translation: CASRGRDTEAFF.

This chain links TRBV5-1 with TRBJ1-2, with TRBD1 as a possible D gene (5 bases). From germline, CDR1 is SGHRS and CDR2 YFSETQ. The CDR3 loop spans 15 amino acids. With 0 bases removed from V and 5 bases from J, the gap between germline ends came to 14 bases. CDR3 loop: CASSLAGSGGYGYTF. The CDR3 nucleotides are TGCGCCAGCAGCTTGGCTGGCTCTGGGGGGTATGGCTACACCTTC.

The CDR3 here is CASSSGGANTGELFF. The CDR3 DNA sequence: TGTGCCAGCAGTAGCGGGGGGGCGAACACCGGGGAGCTGTTTTTT. The chain uses TRBV6-4 and TRBJ2-2, with TRBD2 identical over 10 bases. Trimming at V came to 5 bases and at J to 0 bases, leaving 0 bases not matched to a gene. This CDR3 region has 15 residues. The germline gives CDR1 MRHNA, CDR2 SNTAGT.